The 8 T cell receptor beta chains below were found in one sample sequenced in a study of identical twins. TCRdb re-analysed the 5' RACE reads in MiXCR, keeping a single row per CDR3 protein. Found here are around 240,000 distinct CDR3 sequences, 10% to 13% of them singletons; the top ten hold 9% to 10%. Sequencing was done on a sample of memory T cells sorted from blood. These receptors came from a man in his fifties in good health.

This clonotype has just a few counts. The chain recombines TRBV11-2 with TRBJ2-3; TRBD2 aligns across 11 bases. After removal of 6 bases from V and 5 bases from J, the junction contained 16 bases not matched to a gene. The germline CDR1 and CDR2 sequences are SGHAT and FQNNGV. There are 18 residues in the CDR3. CDR3 nucleotides: TGTGCCAGCAGTATCAACTCCGGGACTAGCGGAGGGGTAGATACGCAGTATTTT. It translates to CASSINSGTSGGVDTQYF.

V is TRBV6-5 and J is TRBJ1-2; no definite D call. V lost 4 bases, J lost 5 bases, and 14 bases lay in between. From germline, CDR1 is MNHEY and CDR2 SVGAGI. The CDR3 totals 14 residues. The DNA of the CDR3 is TGTGCCAGCAGTTTCTCCAGCACAACTTATGGCTACACCTTC. Its translation: CASSFSSTTYGYTF.

The V gene is TRBV20-1, the J gene TRBJ1-1; D not certain. In germline, CDR1 is DFQATT, CDR2 SNEGSKA (reference sequence). The CDR3 is 15 amino acids. Trimming left V 6 bases short and J 1 base short, with 18 bases between. Here the CDR3 DNA reads TGCAGTGCCCCTATCGCCGGGTATGGGAACACTGAAGCTTTCTTT. Translated: CSAPIAGYGNTEAFF.

V and J are TRBV4-2 and TRBJ1-2; 10 bases align to TRBD1. This CDR3 is built from 14 residues. Trimming cost V 1 base and J 7 bases; bases outside gene matches: 3. The germline CDR1 and CDR2 sequences are LGHNA and YNFKEQ. The CDR3 region has the DNA TGTGCCAGCAGCCAAGCGGGACAGGGGTCTGGCTACACCTTC. This gives the protein CASSQAGQGSGYTF.

The V call is TRBV6-5, the J call TRBJ2-2; tentative D call: TRBD1 (5 bases). The V end was cut by 0 bases, the J end by 4 bases, with 12 bases between. The CDR3 spans 16 residues. From germline, CDR1 is MNHEY and CDR2 SVGAGI. CDR3 residues: CASSYSNRGLTGELFF. CDR3 coding DNA: TGTGCCAGCAGTTACTCGAATAGGGGTCTCACCGGGGAGCTGTTTTTT.

This clonotype was counted only a few times. The gene calls are TRBV7-9 and TRBJ2-7, with D perhaps TRBD2 (6 bases). The CDR3 has 16 amino acids. The V and J ends lost 0 bases and 0 bases respectively, with 12 bases between them. Germline values: CDR1 SEHNR, CDR2 FQNEAQ (reference sequence). The CDR3 DNA reads as TGTGCCAGCAGCTTAGCGCAAGGCGGGAACTCCTACGAGCAGTACTTC. It yields the protein CASSLAQGGNSYEQYF.

This clonotype came up a few times. The J gene is TRBJ1-4, the V gene TRBV4-1, with D perhaps matching TRBD1 (5 bases). Trimming removed 0 bases at V and 7 bases at J, with 18 bases between. This CDR3 has 17 amino acids. CDR1 is MGHRA, CDR2 YSYEKL, per germline. The CDR3 sequence is CASSQDWAPSRGEKLFF. CDR3 coding DNA: TGCGCCAGCAGCCAAGACTGGGCCCCCTCGAGGGGTGAAAAACTGTTTTTT.

In its sample, this clonotype was seen many times. This sequence joins TRBV7-7 and TRBJ2-2, with 10 bases aligning to TRBD2. Germline assignment: CDR1 SSHAT and CDR2 FNYEAQ (reference sequence). The ends lost 0 bases at V and 6 bases at J; junction bases unmatched: 4. This CDR3 contains 16 residues. The CDR3 is CASSLAGLAGAGELFF. The DNA for the CDR3 is TGTGCCAGCAGCTTAGCGGGGCTAGCGGGAGCCGGGGAGCTGTTTTTT. The full variable domain, in which reference TRBV7-7 and TRBJ2-2 provide the parts outside the CDR3, is GAGVSQSPRYKVTKRGQDVTLRCDPISSHATLYWYQQALGQGPEFLTYFNYEAQPDKSGLPSDRFSAERPEGSISTLTIQRTEQRDSAMYRCASSLAGLAGAGELFFGEGSRLTVL.